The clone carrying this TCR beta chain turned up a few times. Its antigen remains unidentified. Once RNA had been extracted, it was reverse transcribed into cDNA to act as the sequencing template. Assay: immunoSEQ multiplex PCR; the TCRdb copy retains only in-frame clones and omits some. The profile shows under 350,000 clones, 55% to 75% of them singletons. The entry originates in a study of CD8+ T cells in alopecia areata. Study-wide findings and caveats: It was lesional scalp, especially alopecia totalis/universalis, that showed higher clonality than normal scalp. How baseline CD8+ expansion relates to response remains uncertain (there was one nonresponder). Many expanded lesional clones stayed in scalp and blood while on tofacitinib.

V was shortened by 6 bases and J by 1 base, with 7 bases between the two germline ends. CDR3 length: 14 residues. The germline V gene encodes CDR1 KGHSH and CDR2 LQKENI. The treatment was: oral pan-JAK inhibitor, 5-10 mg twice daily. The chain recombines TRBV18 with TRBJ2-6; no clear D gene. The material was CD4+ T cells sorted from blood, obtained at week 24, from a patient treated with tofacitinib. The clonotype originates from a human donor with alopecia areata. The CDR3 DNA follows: TGTGCCAGCTCCCAGGCTTCTGGGGCCAACGTCCTGACTTTC. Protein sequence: CASSQASGANVLTF.